This TCR beta chain was recovered during a study of CD8 T cells in Susac syndrome. Reverse transcription of roughly 0.5 to 1 ug RNA used random hexamers. The TCR beta CDR3 was amplified by immunoSEQ multiplex PCR across 54 Vbeta, 13 Jbeta. TCRdb redid the calling of the immunoSEQ multiplex PCR reads with MiXCR, one entry per CDR3 protein. The top ten clones hold roughly 0.17% of a sample with about 290,000 distinct CDR3 sequences, around 89% of them seen once. Points on this clonotype: The junction departs from the called germline gene at one end, perhaps through a read error.

Peripheral blood CD8+ and CD4+ T cells were profiled by TCR beta sequencing. The multiple sclerosis control group consisted of treatment-naive patients whose relapsing-remitting disease, which was either stable or active, fulfilled revised McDonald criteria. This CDR3 contains 13 residues. Per germline, CDR1 SGHNT and CDR2 YYREEE (reference sequence). The TCR comes from a human donor with multiple sclerosis. The sample was CD8+ T cells from PBMCs. The rearrangement uses TRBV5-4 and TRBJ2-3, with D possibly TRBD2 on 5 matching bases. This CDR3 is CASSSVPRDTQYF. The CDR3 nucleotides are TGTGCCAGCAGTTCAGTTCCCCGGGATACGCAGTATTTC.